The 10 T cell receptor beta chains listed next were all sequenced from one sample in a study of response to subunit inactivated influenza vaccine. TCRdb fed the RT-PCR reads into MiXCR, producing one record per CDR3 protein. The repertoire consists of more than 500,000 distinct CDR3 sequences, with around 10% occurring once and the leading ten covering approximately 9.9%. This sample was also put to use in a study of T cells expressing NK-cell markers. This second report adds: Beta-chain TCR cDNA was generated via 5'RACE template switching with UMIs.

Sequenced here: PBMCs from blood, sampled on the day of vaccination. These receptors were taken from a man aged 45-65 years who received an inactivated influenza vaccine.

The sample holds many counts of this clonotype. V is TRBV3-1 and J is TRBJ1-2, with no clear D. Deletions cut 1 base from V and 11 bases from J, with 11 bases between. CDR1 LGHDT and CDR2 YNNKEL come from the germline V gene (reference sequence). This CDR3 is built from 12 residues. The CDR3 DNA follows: TGTGCCAGCAGCCAAGGGACCGCCCGATACACCTTC. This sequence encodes CASSQGTARYTF. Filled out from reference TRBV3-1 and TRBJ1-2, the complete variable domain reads DTAVSQTPKYLVTQMGNDKSIKCEQNLGHDTMYWYKQDSKKFLKIMFSYNNKELIINETVPNRFSPKSPDKAHLNLHINSLELGDSAVYFCASSQGTARYTFGSGTRLTVV.

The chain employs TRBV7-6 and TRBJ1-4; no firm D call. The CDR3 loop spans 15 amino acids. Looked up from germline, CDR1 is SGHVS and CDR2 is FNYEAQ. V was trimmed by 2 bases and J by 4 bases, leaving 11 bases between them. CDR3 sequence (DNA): TGTGCCAGCAGCTTACGAGAAAGGAGTAATGAAAAACTGTTTTTT. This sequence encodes CASSLRERSNEKLFF.

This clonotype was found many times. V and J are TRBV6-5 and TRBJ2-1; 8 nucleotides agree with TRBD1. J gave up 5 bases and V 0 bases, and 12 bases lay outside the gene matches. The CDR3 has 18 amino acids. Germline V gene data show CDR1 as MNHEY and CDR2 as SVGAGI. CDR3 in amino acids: CASSYSPPWQGANNEQFF. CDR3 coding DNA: TGTGCCAGCAGTTACTCTCCGCCGTGGCAGGGGGCTAACAATGAGCAGTTCTTC.

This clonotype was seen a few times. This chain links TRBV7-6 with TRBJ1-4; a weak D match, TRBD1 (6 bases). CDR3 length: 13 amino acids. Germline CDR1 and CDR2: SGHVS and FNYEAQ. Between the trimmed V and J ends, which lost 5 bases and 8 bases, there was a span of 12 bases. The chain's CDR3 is CASSQGQNEKLFF. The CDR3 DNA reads TGTGCCAGCAGCCAGGGGCAAAACGAAAAACTGTTTTTT.

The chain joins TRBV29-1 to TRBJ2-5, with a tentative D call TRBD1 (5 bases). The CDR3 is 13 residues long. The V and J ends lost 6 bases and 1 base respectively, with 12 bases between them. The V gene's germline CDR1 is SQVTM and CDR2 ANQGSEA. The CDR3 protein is CSVKDSFQETQYF. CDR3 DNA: TGCAGCGTCAAAGACAGTTTCCAAGAGACCCAGTACTTC.

CDR3 protein: CASTIWTSGTETQYF. The CDR3 DNA reads TGTGCCAGCACCATTTGGACTAGCGGGACGGAGACCCAGTACTTC. V usage is TRBV28 and J usage is TRBJ2-5, with 12 bases lining up with TRBD2. Germline CDR1 reads MDHEN; CDR2 reads SYDVKM. This CDR3 contains 15 residues. After removal of 7 bases from V and 5 bases from J, the junction contained 8 bases not matched to a gene.

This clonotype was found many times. CDR3 bases: TGCGCCAGCAGCCACACACAGGGCTACGAGCAGTACTTC. Translation: CASSHTQGYEQYF. The V gene is TRBV5-1, the J gene TRBJ2-7, with D perhaps matching TRBD1 (6 bases). V lost 4 bases, J lost 3 bases, and 11 bases lay in between. This CDR3 has 13 amino acids. Germline V gene lookup returns CDR1 SGHRS and CDR2 YFSETQ.

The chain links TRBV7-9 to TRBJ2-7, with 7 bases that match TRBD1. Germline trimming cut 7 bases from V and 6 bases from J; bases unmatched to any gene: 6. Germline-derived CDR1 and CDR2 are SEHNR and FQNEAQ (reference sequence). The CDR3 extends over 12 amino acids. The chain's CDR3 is CASIDRDGEQYF. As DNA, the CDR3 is TGTGCCAGCATCGACAGGGACGGCGAGCAGTACTTC.

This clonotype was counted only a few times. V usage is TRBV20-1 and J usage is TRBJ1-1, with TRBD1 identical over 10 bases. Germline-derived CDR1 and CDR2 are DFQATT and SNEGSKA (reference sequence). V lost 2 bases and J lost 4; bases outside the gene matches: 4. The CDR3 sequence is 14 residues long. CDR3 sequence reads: CSARPTGGGTEAFF. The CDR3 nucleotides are TGCAGTGCTAGACCGACAGGGGGCGGCACTGAAGCTTTCTTT.

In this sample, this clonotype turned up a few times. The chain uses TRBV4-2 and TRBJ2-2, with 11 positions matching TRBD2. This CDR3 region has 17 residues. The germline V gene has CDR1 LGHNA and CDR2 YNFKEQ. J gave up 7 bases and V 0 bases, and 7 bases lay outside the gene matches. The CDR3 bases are TGTGCCAGCAGCCAAGAAGGCCTAGCGGGAGGAGGCGGGGAGCTGTTTTTT. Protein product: CASSQEGLAGGGGELFF.